The entry below gives a single T cell receptor (beta chain) sequence along with its context. Its matching antigen is unknown. The healthy adult donors were HIV-negative and reported no recent acute infections or vaccinations. Some clones are missing from TCRdb's copy, which holds only in-frame ones; the method was immunoSEQ multiplex PCR. In the table there are around 2.1 million clones, roughly 95% of which are singletons. These data are taken from a study of shared clonotypes between healthy human individuals. Study-wide results and limits: Lower generation probabilities were found for non-shared clonotypes than for those shared by all four donors.

Sequenced: naive CD4+ T cells sorted from blood. Subset denoted: CD45RA+ positively selected. The sequence was collected from a man between 18 and 29 years old in good health.

The CDR3 DNA is TGCGCCAGCAGCTTGGTATCTTCTGGAAACACCATATATTTT. Its protein product is CASSLVSSGNTIYF. The chain employs TRBV5-1 and TRBJ1-3, with no clear D. There are 14 residues in the CDR3. Trimming removed 0 bases at V and 1 base at J, with 5 bases between. Germline V gives CDR1 SGHRS, CDR2 YFSETQ.